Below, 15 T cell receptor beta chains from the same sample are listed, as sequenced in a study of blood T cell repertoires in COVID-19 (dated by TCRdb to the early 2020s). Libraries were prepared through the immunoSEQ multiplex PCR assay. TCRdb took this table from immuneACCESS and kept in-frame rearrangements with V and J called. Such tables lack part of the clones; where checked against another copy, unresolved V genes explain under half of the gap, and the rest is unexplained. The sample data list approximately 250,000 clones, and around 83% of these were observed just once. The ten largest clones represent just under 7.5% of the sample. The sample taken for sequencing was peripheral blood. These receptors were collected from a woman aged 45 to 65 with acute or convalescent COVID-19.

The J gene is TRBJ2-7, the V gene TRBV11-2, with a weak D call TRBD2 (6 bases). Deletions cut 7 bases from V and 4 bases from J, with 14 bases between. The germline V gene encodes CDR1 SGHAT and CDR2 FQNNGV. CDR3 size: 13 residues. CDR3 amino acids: CASKHPGGYEQYF. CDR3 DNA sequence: TGTGCCAGCAAGCATCCAGGAGGGTACGAGCAGTACTTC.

CDR3 region: CASSMGPGGNQPQHF. For the CDR3, the DNA is TGTGCCAGTAGTATGGGTCCAGGGGGCAATCAGCCCCAGCATTTT. The rearrangement links TRBV19 to TRBJ1-5, with D perhaps TRBD1 (6 bases). The germline V and J ends were trimmed by 3 bases and 2 bases, with 11 bases remaining between them. This CDR3 has 15 amino acids. Germline V gene sequence: CDR1 LNHDA, CDR2 SQIVND (reference sequence).

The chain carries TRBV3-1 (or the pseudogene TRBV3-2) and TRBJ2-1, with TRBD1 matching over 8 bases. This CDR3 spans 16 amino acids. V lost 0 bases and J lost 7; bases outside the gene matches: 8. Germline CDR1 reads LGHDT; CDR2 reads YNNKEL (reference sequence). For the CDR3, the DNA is TGTGCCAGCAGCCAAGATCAGGGACAGGATGGAAATGAGCAGTTCTTC. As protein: CASSQDQGQDGNEQFF.

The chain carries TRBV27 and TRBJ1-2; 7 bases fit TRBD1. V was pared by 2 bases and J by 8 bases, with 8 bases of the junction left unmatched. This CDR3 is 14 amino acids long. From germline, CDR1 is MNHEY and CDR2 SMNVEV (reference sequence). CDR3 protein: CASSLDRAEEGYTF. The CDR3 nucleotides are TGTGCCAGCAGTTTAGACAGGGCGGAGGAGGGCTACACCTTC.

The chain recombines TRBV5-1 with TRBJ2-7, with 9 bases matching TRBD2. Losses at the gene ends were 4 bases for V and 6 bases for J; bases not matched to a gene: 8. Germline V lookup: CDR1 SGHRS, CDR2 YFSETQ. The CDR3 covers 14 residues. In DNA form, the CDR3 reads TGCGCCAGCAGCAAGGCTAGCGGGACGGTCGAGCAGTACTTC. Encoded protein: CASSKASGTVEQYF.

The CDR3 coding sequence is TGTGCCAGCAGCGCGACAGGGGGTTATGGCTACACCTTC. It translates to CASSATGGYGYTF. The rearrangement uses TRBV7-2 and TRBJ1-2, with 9 bases identical to TRBD1. Germline CDR1 reads SGHTA; CDR2 reads FQGNSA. Trimming took 5 bases from V and 5 from J; bases not matched to a gene: 3. The CDR3 runs 13 residues.

The CDR3 protein is CASSLSVGTSGSGTQYF. As DNA, the CDR3 is TGTGCCAGCAGTTTATCCGTCGGGACTAGCGGGAGCGGGACCCAGTACTTC. The chain joins TRBV27 to TRBJ2-5, with 14 bases identical to TRBD2. The ends lost 0 bases at V and 7 bases at J; junction bases unmatched: 7. The CDR3 spans 17 residues. CDR1 MNHEY and CDR2 SMNVEV come from the germline V gene (reference sequence).

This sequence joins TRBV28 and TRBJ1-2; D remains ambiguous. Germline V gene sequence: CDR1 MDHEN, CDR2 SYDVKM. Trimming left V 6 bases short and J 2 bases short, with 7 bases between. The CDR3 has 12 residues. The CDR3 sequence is CASRWQNYGYTF. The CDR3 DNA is TGTGCCAGCAGGTGGCAGAACTATGGCTACACCTTC.

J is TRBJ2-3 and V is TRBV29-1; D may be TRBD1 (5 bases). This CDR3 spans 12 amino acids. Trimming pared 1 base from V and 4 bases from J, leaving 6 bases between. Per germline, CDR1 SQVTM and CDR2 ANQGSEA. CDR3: CSVEVTADTQYF. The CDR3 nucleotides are TGCAGCGTTGAAGTGACAGCAGATACGCAGTATTTT.

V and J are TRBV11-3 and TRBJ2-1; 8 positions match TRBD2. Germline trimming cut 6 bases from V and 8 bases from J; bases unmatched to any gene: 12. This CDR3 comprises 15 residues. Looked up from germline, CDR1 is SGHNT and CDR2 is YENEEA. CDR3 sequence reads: CASSKGSGTRYEQFF. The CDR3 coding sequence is TGTGCCAGCAGTAAAGGTAGCGGGACTAGGTATGAGCAGTTCTTC.

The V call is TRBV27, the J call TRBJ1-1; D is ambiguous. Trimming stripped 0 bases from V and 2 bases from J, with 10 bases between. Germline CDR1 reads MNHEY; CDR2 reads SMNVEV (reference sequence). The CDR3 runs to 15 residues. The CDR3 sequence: CASSLSNAGNTEAFF. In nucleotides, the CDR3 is TGTGCCAGCAGTTTATCGAATGCGGGAAACACTGAAGCTTTCTTT.

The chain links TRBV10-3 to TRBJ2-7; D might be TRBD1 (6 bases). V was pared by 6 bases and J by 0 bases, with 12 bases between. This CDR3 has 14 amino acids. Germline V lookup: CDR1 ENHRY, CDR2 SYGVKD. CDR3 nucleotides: TGTGCCATCAGGACAGGCGAGTCCTCCTACGAGCAGTACTTC. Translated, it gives CAIRTGESSYEQYF.

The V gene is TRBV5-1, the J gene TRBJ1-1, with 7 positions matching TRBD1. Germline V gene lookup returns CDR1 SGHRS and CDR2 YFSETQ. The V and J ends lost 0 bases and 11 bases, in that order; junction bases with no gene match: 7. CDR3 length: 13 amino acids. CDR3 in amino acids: CASSLGDSGWAFF. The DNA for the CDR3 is TGCGCCAGCAGCTTGGGGGACAGTGGATGGGCTTTCTTT.

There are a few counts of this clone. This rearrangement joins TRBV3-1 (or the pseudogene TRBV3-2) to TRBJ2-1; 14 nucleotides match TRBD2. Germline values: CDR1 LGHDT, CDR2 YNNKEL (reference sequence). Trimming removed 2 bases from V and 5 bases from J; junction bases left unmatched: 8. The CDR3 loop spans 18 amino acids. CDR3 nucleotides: TGTGCCAGCAGCCAATCGAGGGGACTAGCGGGGGAACACAATGAGCAGTTCTTC. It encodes CASSQSRGLAGEHNEQFF.

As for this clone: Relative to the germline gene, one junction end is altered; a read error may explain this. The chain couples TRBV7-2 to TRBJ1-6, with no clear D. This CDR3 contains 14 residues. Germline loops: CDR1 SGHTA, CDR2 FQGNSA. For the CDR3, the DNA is TGTGCCAGCAGGTTAGGAGCTAACCATTCACCCCTCCACTTT. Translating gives CASRLGANHSPLHF. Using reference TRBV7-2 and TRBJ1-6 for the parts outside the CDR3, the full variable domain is GAGVSQSPSNKVTEKGKDVELRCDPISGHTALYWYRQSLGQGLEFLIYFQGNSAPDKSGLPSDRFSAERTGGSVSTLTIQRTQQEDSAVYLCASRLGANHSPLHFGNGTRLTVT.